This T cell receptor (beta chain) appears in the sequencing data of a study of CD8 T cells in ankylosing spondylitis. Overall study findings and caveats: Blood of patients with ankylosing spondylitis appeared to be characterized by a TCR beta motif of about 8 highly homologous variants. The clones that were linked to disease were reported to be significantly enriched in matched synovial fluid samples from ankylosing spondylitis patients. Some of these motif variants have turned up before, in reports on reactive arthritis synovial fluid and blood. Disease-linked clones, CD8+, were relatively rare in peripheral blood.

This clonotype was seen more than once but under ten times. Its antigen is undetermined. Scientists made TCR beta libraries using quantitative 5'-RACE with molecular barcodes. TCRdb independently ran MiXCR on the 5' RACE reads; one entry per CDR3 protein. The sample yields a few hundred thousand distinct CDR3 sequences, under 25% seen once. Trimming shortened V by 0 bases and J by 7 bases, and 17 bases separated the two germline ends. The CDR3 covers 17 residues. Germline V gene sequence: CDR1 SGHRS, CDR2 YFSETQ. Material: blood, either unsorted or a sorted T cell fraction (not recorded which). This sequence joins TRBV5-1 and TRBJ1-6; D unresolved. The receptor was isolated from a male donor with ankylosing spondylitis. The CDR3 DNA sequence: TGCGCCAGCAGCTTGGATGCGCCGGAACTAGGGAATTCACCCCTCCACTTT. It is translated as CASSLDAPELGNSPLHF.